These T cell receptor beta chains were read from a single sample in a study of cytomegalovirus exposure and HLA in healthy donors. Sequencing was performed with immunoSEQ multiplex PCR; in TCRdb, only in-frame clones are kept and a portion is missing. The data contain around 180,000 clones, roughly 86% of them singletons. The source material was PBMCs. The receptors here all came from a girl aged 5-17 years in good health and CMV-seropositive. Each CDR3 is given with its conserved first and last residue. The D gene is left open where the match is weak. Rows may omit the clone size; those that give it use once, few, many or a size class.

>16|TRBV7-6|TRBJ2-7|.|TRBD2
CASSLVSGGTLYEQYF
TGTGCCAGCAGCTTAGTGTCGGGGGGGACGCTCTACGAGCAGTACTTC
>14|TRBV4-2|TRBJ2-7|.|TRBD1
CASSQGTGVPEQYF
TGTGCCAGCAGCCAGGGGACAGGGGTTCCCGAGCAGTACTTC
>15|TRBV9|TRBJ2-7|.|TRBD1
CASSVDGTGWYEQYF
TGTGCCAGCAGCGTAGACGGGACAGGGTGGTACGAGCAGTACTTC
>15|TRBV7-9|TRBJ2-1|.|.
CASGTGGRRGNEQFF
TGTGCCAGCGGGACCGGGGGGCGCCGAGGCAATGAGCAGTTCTTC
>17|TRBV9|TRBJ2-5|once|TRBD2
CASSVGSGGGDRETQYF
TGTGCCAGCAGCGTAGGGTCTGGTGGGGGGGATCGAGAGACCCAGTACTTC
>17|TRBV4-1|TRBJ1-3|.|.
CASSQDMRGGSGNTIYF
TGCGCCAGCAGCCAAGATATGCGAGGGGGCTCTGGAAACACCATATATTTT
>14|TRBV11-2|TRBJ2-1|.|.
CASSSIGRVDEQFF
TGTGCCAGCAGCTCCATCGGCAGGGTAGATGAGCAGTTCTTC
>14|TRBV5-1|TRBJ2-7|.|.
CASSLADTGYEQYF
TGCGCCAGCAGCTTGGCAGACACAGGCTACGAGCAGTACTTC
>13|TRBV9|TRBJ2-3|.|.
CASSRDFTDTQYF
TGTGCCAGCAGCCGGGACTTCACAGATACGCAGTATTTT
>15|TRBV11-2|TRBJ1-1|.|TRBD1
CASRGTGRRHTEAFF
TGTGCCAGCCGTGGGACAGGTAGGAGGCACACTGAAGCTTTCTTT
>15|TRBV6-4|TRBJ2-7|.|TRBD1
CASSVEDRGPYEQYF
TGTGCCAGCAGTGTCGAGGACAGGGGGCCCTACGAGCAGTACTTC
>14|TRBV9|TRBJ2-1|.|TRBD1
CASSLGTGDNEQFF
TGTGCCAGCAGCCTAGGGACAGGAGACAATGAGCAGTTCTTC
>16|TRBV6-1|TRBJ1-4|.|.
CASSEAGRAMGEKLFF
TGTGCCAGCAGTGAAGCCGGCAGGGCAATGGGTGAAAAACTGTTTTTT
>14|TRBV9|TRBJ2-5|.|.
CASSVFDWAETQYF
TGTGCCAGCAGCGTTTTCGATTGGGCTGAGACCCAGTACTTC
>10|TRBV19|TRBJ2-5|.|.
CASSPETQYF
TGTGCCAGTAGTCCTGAGACCCAGTACTTC
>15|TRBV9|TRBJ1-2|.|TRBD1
CASRATSQGAGGYTF
TGTGCCAGCAGAGCCACCTCACAGGGGGCAGGCGGCTACACCTTC
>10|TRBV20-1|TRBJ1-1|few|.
CSALNTEAFF
TGCAGTGCTTTAAACACTGAAGCTTTCTTT
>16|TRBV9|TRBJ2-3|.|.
CASSSKTGLNTDTQYF
TGTGCCAGCAGCTCCAAGACAGGACTGAACACAGATACGCAGTATTTT
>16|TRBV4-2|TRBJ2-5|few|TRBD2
CASSPRLAGDQETQYF
TGTGCCAGCAGCCCGCGACTAGCGGGGGACCAAGAGACCCAGTACTTC
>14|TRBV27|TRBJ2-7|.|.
CASSLTGIRGEQYF
TGTGCCAGCAGTTTAACGGGGATTCGTGGCGAGCAGTACTTC
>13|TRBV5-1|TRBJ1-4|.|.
CASSDGGDEKLFF
TGCGCCAGCAGCGACGGGGGGGATGAAAAACTGTTTTTT
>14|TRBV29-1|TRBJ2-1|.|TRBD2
CSVLLAGEENEQFF
TGCAGCGTTTTGTTAGCGGGGGAAGAGAATGAGCAGTTCTTC
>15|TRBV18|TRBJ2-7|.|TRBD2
CASSPPGRGLYEQYF
TGTGCCAGCTCACCACCGGGGAGGGGCCTCTACGAGCAGTACTTC
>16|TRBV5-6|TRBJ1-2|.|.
CASSLWRRMEGYGYTF
TGTGCCAGCAGCTTGTGGAGAAGGATGGAGGGCTATGGCTACACCTTC
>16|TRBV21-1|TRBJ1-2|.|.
CASRPGTGGPNYGYTF
TGTGCCAGCAGACCCGGGACAGGGGGACCTAACTATGGCTACACCTTC
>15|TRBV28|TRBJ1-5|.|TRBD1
CASSLFDRVNQPQHF
TGTGCCAGCAGTTTATTCGACAGGGTTAATCAGCCCCAGCATTTT
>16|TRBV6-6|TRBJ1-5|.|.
CASSYDGWESNQPQHF
TGTGCCAGCAGTTACGACGGTTGGGAGAGCAATCAGCCCCAGCATTTT
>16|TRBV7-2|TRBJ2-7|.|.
CASSLVFRGSTYEQYF
TGTGCCAGCAGCTTAGTTTTTAGGGGCAGTACCTACGAGCAGTACTTC
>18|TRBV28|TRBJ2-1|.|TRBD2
CASSPASGGSSSYNEQFF
TGTGCCAGCAGTCCCGCGAGCGGGGGGTCGAGCTCCTACAATGAGCAGTTCTTC
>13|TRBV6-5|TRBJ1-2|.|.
CASRNDRGGGYTF
TGTGCCAGCAGAAACGATAGGGGGGGAGGCTACACCTTC
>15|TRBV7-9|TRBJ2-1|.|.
CASSLGTADYNEQFF
TGTGCCAGCAGCCTCGGGACTGCTGACTACAATGAGCAGTTCTTC
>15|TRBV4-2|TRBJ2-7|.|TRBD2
CASSPGLAGAYEQYF
TGTGCCAGCAGCCCTGGACTAGCGGGGGCCTACGAGCAGTACTTC